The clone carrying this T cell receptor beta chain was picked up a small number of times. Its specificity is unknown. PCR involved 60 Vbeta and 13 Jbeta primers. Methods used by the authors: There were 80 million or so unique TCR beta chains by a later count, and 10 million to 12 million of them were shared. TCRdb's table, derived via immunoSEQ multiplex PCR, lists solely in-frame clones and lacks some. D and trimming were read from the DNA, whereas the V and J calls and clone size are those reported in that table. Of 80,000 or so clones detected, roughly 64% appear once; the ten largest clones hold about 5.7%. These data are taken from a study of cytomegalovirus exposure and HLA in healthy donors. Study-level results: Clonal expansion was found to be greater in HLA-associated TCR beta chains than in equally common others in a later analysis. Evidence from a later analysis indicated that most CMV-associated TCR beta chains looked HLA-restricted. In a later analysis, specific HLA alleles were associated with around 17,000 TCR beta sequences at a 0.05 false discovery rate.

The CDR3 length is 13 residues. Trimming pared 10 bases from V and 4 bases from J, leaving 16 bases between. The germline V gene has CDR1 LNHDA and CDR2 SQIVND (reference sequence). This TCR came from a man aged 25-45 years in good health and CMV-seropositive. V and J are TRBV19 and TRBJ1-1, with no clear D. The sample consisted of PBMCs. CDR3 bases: TGTGCCATTTCTCGTCCGGGGAGCACTGAAGCTTTCTTT. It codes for CAISRPGSTEAFF. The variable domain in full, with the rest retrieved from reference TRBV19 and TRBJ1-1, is DGGITQSPKYLFRKEGQNVTLSCEQNLNHDAMYWYRQDPGQGLRLIYYSQIVNDFQKGDIAEGYSVSREKKESFPLTVTSAQKNPTAFYLCAISRPGSTEAFFGQGTRLTVV.